This T cell receptor (beta chain) was captured by sequencing in a study of blood T cell repertoires in COVID-19. V lost 1 base, J lost 13 bases, and 11 bases lay in between. Germline V lookup: CDR1 MNHEY, CDR2 SVGEGT. The CDR3 loop spans 13 amino acids. The repertoire was sequenced with immunoSEQ multiplex PCR; TCRdb's copy has only in-frame clones and lacks some. Of fewer than 110,000 clones in the sample, around 90% were seen once. Material for sequencing was peripheral blood. V is TRBV6-2 or TRBV6-3 and J is TRBJ1-6; no clear D gene. The clonotype comes from a woman under 40 with acute or convalescent COVID-19. CDR3: CASSYYETSPLHF. In nucleotides, the CDR3 is TGTGCCAGCAGTTACTATGAGACATCGCCCCTCCACTTT.